These 19 T cell receptor beta chains came from one sample sequenced in a study of blood T cell repertoires in COVID-19. Measured with immunoSEQ multiplex PCR; TCRdb has only the in-frame clones, and not every one. The table lists about 130,000 clones, around 89% of them singletons. Sequenced material: peripheral blood. The receptors were gathered from a man aged 55 to 69 with active or convalescent COVID-19.

This chain uses TRBV12-2 with TRBJ2-7; TRBD1 is taken as the D call from the table, unchecked against the DNA. TRBV12-2 is labeled a pseudogene. This CDR3 is 14 amino acids long. The CDR3 nucleotides read TGTGCAAGTCGGTGGACCCGACAGGACTACGAGCAGTACTTC. This encodes CASRWTRQDYEQYF.

The chain joins TRBV18 to TRBJ2-7; TRBD1 aligns across 7 bases. CDR3 length: 15 residues. J lost 0 bases, V lost 4 bases, and 6 bases had no gene match. CDR1 is KGHSH and CDR2 is LQKENI in the germline V gene. Written as DNA, the CDR3 is TGTGCCAGCTCACACCCAGGGGGAAACTCCTACGAGCAGTACTTC. Translating gives CASSHPGGNSYEQYF. The full variable domain, its missing parts supplied by reference TRBV18 and TRBJ2-7, is NAGVMQNPRHLVRRRGQEARLRCSPMKGHSHVYWYRQLPEEGLKFMVYLQKENIIDESGMPKERFSAEFPKEGPSILRIQQVVRGDSAAYFCASSHPGGNSYEQYFGPGTRLTVT.

CDR3 DNA: TGTGCCAGCAGCTTACTTCTCGGTGAGCAGTTCTTC. Translation gives CASSLLLGEQFF. The V call is TRBV7-3, the J call TRBJ2-1; D remains unclear. Germline CDR1 and CDR2: SGHTA and FQGTGA. The CDR3 has 12 amino acids. V was shortened by 2 bases and J by 9 bases, with 8 bases between the two germline ends.

The chain recombines TRBV28 with TRBJ1-1, with TRBD1 matching 7 bases. The CDR3 consists of 16 residues. CDR1 and CDR2 (germline): MDHEN, SYDVKM. V shed 5 bases and J 4 bases; nucleotides not matched to a gene: 13. CDR3 DNA sequence: TGTGCCAGCAGTCCGACAGGGAGAACAGGGAGCACTGAAGCTTTCTTT. Protein: CASSPTGRTGSTEAFF. Based on the CDR3 plus reference TRBV28 and TRBJ1-1, the full variable domain is DVKVTQSSRYLVKRTGEKVFLECVQDMDHENMFWYRQDPGLGLRLIYFSYDVKMKEKGDIPEGYSVSREKKERFSLILESASTNQTSMYLCASSPTGRTGSTEAFFGQGTRLTVV.

This clone occurred once. The rearrangement joins TRBV7-6 to TRBJ1-1; no firm D call. This CDR3 contains 13 residues. Deletions cut 5 bases from V and 3 bases from J, with 10 bases between. CDR1 and CDR2 from the germline V gene are SGHVS and FNYEAQ. The CDR3 sequence: CASSARVDTEAFF. DNA for the CDR3: TGTGCCAGCAGCGCACGAGTAGACACTGAAGCTTTCTTT.

This clone was counted once. The chain employs TRBV6-5 and TRBJ1-1, with 8 nucleotides matching TRBD1. CDR1 is MNHEY and CDR2 is SVGAGI in the germline V gene. V was pared by 4 bases and J by 2 bases, with 3 bases of the junction left unmatched. The CDR3 contains 14 residues. CDR3 nucleotides: TGTGCCAGCAGTTCCGCAGGGGGCAACACTGAAGCTTTCTTT. Protein: CASSSAGGNTEAFF.

This clone was seen once. V is TRBV3-1 (or the pseudogene TRBV3-2) and J is TRBJ2-1, with 7 bases fitting TRBD1. Germline CDR1 is LGHDT and CDR2 is YNNKEL (reference sequence). Germline trimming cut 4 bases from V and 14 bases from J; bases unmatched to any gene: 11. The CDR3 length is 13 residues. Written as DNA, the CDR3 is TGTGCCAGCAGCCGCCCAATGACAGGGAAGGAGTTCTTC. Protein: CASSRPMTGKEFF.

J is TRBJ2-5 and V is TRBV4-2; perhaps TRBD2 as D (5 bases). CDR3 length: 16 amino acids. Trimming left V 4 bases short and J 3 bases short, with 18 bases between. Germline V gene sequence: CDR1 LGHNA, CDR2 YNFKEQ. CDR3 nucleotide sequence: TGTGCCAGCAGCCCCTCGGGGTCGCGAGCCGAAGAGACCCAGTACTTC. It yields the protein CASSPSGSRAEETQYF.

The rearrangement uses TRBV18 and TRBJ2-1; D possibly corresponds to TRBD2 (5 bases). The CDR3 is 15 amino acids. Germline-derived CDR1 and CDR2 are KGHSH and LQKENI. The germline V and J ends were trimmed by 8 bases and 0 bases, with 14 bases remaining between them. DNA of the CDR3: TGTGCCAGCACGCCAGAGGGATCCTCCTACAATGAGCAGTTCTTC. Protein sequence: CASTPEGSSYNEQFF.

This clone occurred once. This chain uses TRBV30 with TRBJ2-6; D uncertain. V shed 4 bases and J shed 1 base, with 8 bases lying between them. Germline CDR1 is GTSNPN and CDR2 is SVGIG (reference sequence). The CDR3 spans 14 residues. The CDR3 spells CAWNIGSGANVLTF. The CDR3 bases are TGTGCCTGGAATATCGGGTCTGGGGCCAACGTCCTGACTTTC.

V usage is TRBV23-1 and J usage is TRBJ2-2, with D tentatively TRBD1 (5 bases). TRBV23-1 is noted as an ORF with a role that remains uncertain. The CDR3 contains 19 residues. Trimming removed 1 base at V and 4 bases at J, with 22 bases between. CDR3 in amino acids: CASSQWAGLPQIVTGELFF. The DNA of the CDR3 is TGCGCCAGCAGTCAATGGGCAGGGTTGCCCCAGATCGTCACCGGGGAGCTGTTTTTT.

The rearrangement uses TRBV5-3 and TRBJ1-6, with TRBD1 matching 9 bases. TRBV5-3 belongs to the ORF category, with a function that is uncertain. The CDR3 length is 16 residues. J was trimmed by 4 bases and V by 8 bases; bases with no gene match: 10. The CDR3 nucleotides read TGTGCCAGTAGAAACAGGGGGCAGGAGTATAATTCACCCCTCCACTTT. Translating it yields CASRNRGQEYNSPLHF.

This clone occurred a few times. The V gene is TRBV20-1, the J gene TRBJ2-2, with D possibly being TRBD2 (5 bases). The CDR3 has 14 residues. V was shortened by 3 bases and J by 2 bases, with 10 bases between the two germline ends. CDR1 is DFQATT and CDR2 is SNEGSKA in the germline V gene (reference sequence). The CDR3 sequence is CSASADYNTGELFF. CDR3 bases: TGCAGTGCTAGTGCCGACTACAACACCGGGGAGCTGTTTTTT.

CDR3 nucleotides: TGTGCCAGCAGATCCGGGGGAGGGACAGATACGCAGTATTTT. As protein: CASRSGGGTDTQYF. This chain uses TRBV5-5 with TRBJ2-3; 7 bases align to TRBD2. The germline V gene has CDR1 SGHKS and CDR2 YYEKEE (reference sequence). The CDR3 spans 14 residues. Trimming cost V 5 bases and J 3 bases; bases outside gene matches: 6.

The chain links TRBV29-1 to TRBJ1-2; TRBD1 agrees at 8 bases. The CDR3 is 13 residues long. In germline, CDR1 is SQVTM, CDR2 ANQGSEA. V was clipped by 4 bases and J by 7 bases; unmatched bases: 8. The CDR3 spells CSVGQGALPGYTF. The CDR3 DNA follows: TGCAGCGTTGGGCAGGGGGCGCTTCCTGGCTACACCTTC.

The chain is built from TRBV5-4 and TRBJ2-7; 11 bases are shared with TRBD2. Germline assignment: CDR1 SGHNT and CDR2 YYREEE (reference sequence). The CDR3 spans 16 residues. J was trimmed by 1 base and V by 4 bases; bases with no gene match: 7. Here the CDR3 reads CASSPDSSGGSYEQYF. CDR3 DNA sequence: TGTGCCAGCAGCCCCGACTCTAGCGGGGGGTCCTACGAGCAGTACTTC. Variable domain in full (rest from reference TRBV5-4 and TRBJ2-7): ETGVTQSPTHLIKTRGQQVTLRCSSQSGHNTVSWYQQALGQGPQFIFQYYREEENGRGNFPPRFSGLQFPNYSSELNVNALELDDSALYLCASSPDSSGGSYEQYFGPGTRLTVT.

The V gene is TRBV14, the J gene TRBJ1-1; 8 bases align to TRBD1. V gave up 5 bases and J gave up 8 bases; unmatched junction bases: 10. CDR1 SGHDN and CDR2 FVKESK come from the germline V gene. The CDR3 spans 14 residues. This CDR3 is CASSERTGTGEAFF. DNA for the CDR3: TGTGCCAGCAGCGAGAGGACAGGGACTGGAGAAGCTTTCTTT.

The chain carries TRBV30 and TRBJ2-7; D remains ambiguous. CDR1 GTSNPN and CDR2 SVGIG come from the germline V gene (reference sequence). With 1 base removed from V and 4 bases from J, the gap between germline ends came to 11 bases. The length of the CDR3 is 13 residues. This CDR3 is CAWSANRKYEQYF. For the CDR3, the DNA is TGTGCCTGGAGTGCAAACAGAAAGTACGAGCAGTACTTC.

This chain uses TRBV6-5 with TRBJ1-2, with 8 nucleotides matching TRBD1. Germline values: CDR1 MNHEY, CDR2 SVGAGI. The CDR3 runs 15 residues. Germline trimming cut 6 bases from V and 8 bases from J; bases unmatched to any gene: 14. CDR3 sequence: CASSFRDRSFWGYTF. In DNA form, the CDR3 reads TGTGCCAGCAGCTTCCGGGACAGGAGTTTTTGGGGCTACACCTTC.